The TCR beta chain described here comes from a study of blood T cell repertoires in COVID-19. Per the germline V gene, CDR1 is ENHRY and CDR2 is SYGVKD. The CDR3 sequence is 13 residues long. The V and J ends lost 11 bases and 4 bases, in that order; junction bases with no gene match: 8. This table comes from immunoSEQ multiplex PCR, and its TCRdb copy is limited to in-frame clones, with some not included. Of some 150,000 clones in the sample, 80% to 90% were seen once. The rearrangement links TRBV10-3 to TRBJ2-1, with 7 bases identical to TRBD2. This clonotype was obtained from a human donor in a cohort sampled during active COVID-19. Sequenced: peripheral blood. This CDR3 is CAAASGDYNEQFF. Here the CDR3 DNA reads TGTGCCGCGGCTAGCGGAGATTACAATGAGCAGTTCTTC.